A single sample is the source of the 27 T cell receptor beta chains below, sequenced in a study of shared clonotypes between healthy human individuals. TCRdb's copy holds only in-frame clones and misses some; the assay was immunoSEQ multiplex PCR. Of over a million clones listed, approximately 96% are singletons. Sequenced material: naive CD4+ T cells sorted from blood. The subset was: CD45RA+ positively selected. The source is a man younger than 45 in good health.

The chain links TRBV9 to TRBJ2-2; D not certain. The ends were cut back, 4 bases at V and 0 bases at J, with 4 bases in the middle. Germline V gene data show CDR1 as SGDLS and CDR2 as YYNGEE. This CDR3 spans 13 amino acids. The CDR3 protein is CASSTTNTGELFF. In nucleotides, the CDR3 is TGTGCCAGCAGCACCACGAACACCGGGGAGCTGTTTTTT.

The gene calls are TRBV5-4 and TRBJ1-4; D not resolved. CDR3 size: 17 residues. V was cut by 5 bases and J by 8 bases, with 25 bases left in between. Germline V CDR1 and CDR2: SGHNT, YYREEE (reference sequence). CDR3 sequence: CASRHQLPTGSPEKLFF. Here the CDR3 DNA reads TGTGCCAGCAGACACCAATTGCCCACCGGGTCGCCGGAAAAACTGTTTTTT.

This chain joins TRBV9 and TRBJ2-3, with D perhaps being TRBD1 or TRBD2 (5 bases each). Trimming removed 4 bases at V and 5 bases at J, with 23 bases between. Germline V gene lookup returns CDR1 SGDLS and CDR2 YYNGEE. The CDR3 sequence is 17 residues long. The CDR3 DNA reads TGTGCCAGCAGCTCACCCCCCGGGACGACTCTTGGAGATACGCAGTATTTT. Translating gives CASSSPPGTTLGDTQYF.

V gene TRBV5-1 combines with J gene TRBJ2-2; TRBD1 might be the D (5 bases). The V and J ends lost 4 bases and 1 base respectively, with 8 bases between them. Germline V CDR1 and CDR2: SGHRS, YFSETQ. The CDR3 is 14 residues long. CDR3 nucleotide sequence: TGCGCCAGCAGCCCAGGGAAGAACACCGGGGAGCTGTTTTTT. Translating it yields CASSPGKNTGELFF.

This chain's CDR3 is CASSIVRGIGYGYTF. The CDR3 region has the DNA TGTGCCAGTAGTATAGTCCGGGGGATTGGCTATGGCTACACCTTC. The rearrangement uses TRBV19 and TRBJ1-2; weak D call: TRBD1 (5 bases). Trimming took 1 base from V and 4 from J, leaving 13 bases between them. CDR3 size: 15 residues. The germline CDR1 and CDR2 sequences are LNHDA and SQIVND (reference sequence). The full variable domain, in which reference TRBV19 and TRBJ1-2 provide the parts outside the CDR3, is DGGITQSPKYLFRKEGQNVTLSCEQNLNHDAMYWYRQDPGQGLRLIYYSQIVNDFQKGDIAEGYSVSREKKESFPLTVTSAQKNPTAFYLCASSIVRGIGYGYTFGSGTRLTVV.

The chain has TRBV11-2 and TRBJ2-1; the D is unclear. This CDR3 has 13 residues. V was clipped by 1 base and J by 10 bases, with 11 bases between them. Germline CDR1 is SGHAT and CDR2 is FQNNGV. The CDR3 is CASSLGINEEQFF. DNA for the CDR3: TGTGCCAGCAGCTTAGGGATAAATGAGGAGCAGTTCTTC.

The gene calls are TRBV11-3 and TRBJ2-1; tentative D call: TRBD2 (6 bases). The CDR3 length is 17 residues. V lost 1 base and J lost 4, with 17 bases in between. Germline CDR1 SGHNT, CDR2 YENEEA. The DNA of the CDR3 is TGTGCCAGCAGCTTAGTCGTTGGGGGGAGTAAGTACAATGAGCAGTTCTTC. Residues: CASSLVVGGSKYNEQFF.

The chain recombines TRBV19 with TRBJ2-7; TRBD2 matches 9 bases. The CDR3 runs to 19 residues. CDR1 and CDR2 (germline): LNHDA, SQIVND (reference sequence). J was trimmed by 7 bases and V by 7 bases; bases with no gene match: 26. CDR3 residues: CASTPRAGATIAGVREQYF. The DNA for the CDR3 is TGTGCCAGTACCCCCCGGGCAGGGGCAACCATAGCGGGAGTGAGGGAGCAGTACTTC. The full variable domain, rest sourced from reference TRBV19 and TRBJ2-7, is DGGITQSPKYLFRKEGQNVTLSCEQNLNHDAMYWYRQDPGQGLRLIYYSQIVNDFQKGDIAEGYSVSREKKESFPLTVTSAQKNPTAFYLCASTPRAGATIAGVREQYFGPGTRLTVT.

Comments on this clone: At the DNA level, this CDR3 is encoded by other sequences in the same sample as well. J is TRBJ2-1 and V is TRBV5-5; 8 nucleotides line up with TRBD2. Losses at the gene ends were 4 bases for V and 1 base for J; bases not matched to a gene: 4. CDR1 and CDR2 from the germline V gene are SGHKS and YYEKEE (reference sequence). This CDR3 contains 15 residues. CDR3 loop: CASSVTSGSYNEQFF. Here the CDR3 DNA reads TGTGCCAGCAGCGTAACTAGCGGATCCTACAATGAGCAGTTCTTC.

About this clone itself: The sample holds other DNA sequences that translate to the same CDR3. V is TRBV2 and J is TRBJ1-4; perhaps TRBD1 as D (6 bases). CDR3 size: 13 residues. CDR1 and CDR2 (germline): SNHLY, FYNNEI. The V end lost 4 bases, the J end lost 3 bases, and 6 bases lay between the germline ends. The CDR3 bases are TGTGCCAGCAGTGGGACAGCTAATGAAAAACTGTTTTTT. Translating gives CASSGTANEKLFF.

The CDR3 sequence: CASSVAGAQETQYF. CDR3 DNA: TGTGCCAGCAGCGTAGCGGGAGCCCAAGAGACCCAGTACTTC. This chain joins TRBV11-2 and TRBJ2-5; 9 nucleotides align to TRBD2. Trimming took 5 bases from V and 1 from J; bases not matched to a gene: 2. This CDR3 comprises 14 residues. CDR1 is SGHAT and CDR2 is FQNNGV in the germline V gene.

Of note for this clone: Additional DNA sequences in this sample encode the identical CDR3. This sequence joins TRBV15 and TRBJ1-1; the D is unclear. From germline, CDR1 is LNHNV and CDR2 YYDKDF (reference sequence). CDR3 size: 13 residues. Between the trimmed V and J ends, which lost 3 bases and 0 bases, there was a span of 5 bases. CDR3 DNA sequence: TGTGCCACCAGCAGGGAATTGAACACTGAAGCTTTCTTT. This codes for CATSRELNTEAFF.

The CDR3 loop reads CASSPRRSQETQYF. CDR3 bases: TGTGCCAGCAGCCCCCGGAGATCCCAAGAGACCCAGTACTTC. V usage is TRBV7-2 and J usage is TRBJ2-5; D gene uncertain. Per the germline V gene, CDR1 is SGHTA and CDR2 is FQGNSA. CDR3 length: 14 residues. V gave up 5 bases and J gave up 1 base, with 11 bases separating them.

The rearrangement joins TRBV11-2 to TRBJ2-1, with unresolved D. Germline V gene data show CDR1 as SGHAT and CDR2 as FQNNGV. Trimming took 4 bases from V and 3 from J, leaving 10 bases between them. The CDR3 length is 14 residues. The CDR3 spells CASSYNTLYNEQFF. In DNA form, the CDR3 reads TGTGCCAGCAGCTATAATACGCTCTACAATGAGCAGTTCTTC.

With regard to this clone: The same CDR3 also results from other DNA sequences found in this sample. The chain combines TRBV7-6 with TRBJ2-1; TRBD2 matches at 11 bases. The CDR3 spans 13 residues. Germline lookup yields CDR1 SGHVS and CDR2 FNYEAQ. With 1 base clipped from V and 10 bases from J, the junction kept 0 bases outside the gene matches. The CDR3 reads CASSLGLAGEQFF. DNA of the CDR3: TGTGCCAGCAGCTTAGGACTAGCGGGGGAGCAGTTCTTC.

The V and J genes are TRBV6-1 and TRBJ1-5; D not resolved. Per germline, CDR1 MNHNS and CDR2 SASEGT. The CDR3 consists of 14 residues. V lost 2 bases to trimming and J lost 3 bases, with 8 bases between them. CDR3 DNA: TGTGCCAGCAGTGAAACGGGAGACAATCAGCCCCAGCATTTT. It encodes CASSETGDNQPQHF.

V gene TRBV5-6 combines with J gene TRBJ2-3; D remains ambiguous. CDR1 and CDR2 from the germline V gene are SGHDT and YYEEEE. V lost 0 bases, J lost 2 bases, and 4 bases lay in between. The CDR3 sequence is 13 residues long. The CDR3 loop reads CASSLGFTDTQYF. The CDR3 bases are TGTGCCAGCAGCTTGGGATTCACAGATACGCAGTATTTT. The full variable domain, in which reference TRBV5-6 and TRBJ2-3 provide the parts outside the CDR3, is DAGVTQSPTHLIKTRGQQVTLRCSPKSGHDTVSWYQQALGQGPQFIFQYYEEEERQRGNFPDRFSGHQFPNYSSELNVNALLLGDSALYLCASSLGFTDTQYFGPGTRLTVL.

The chain joins TRBV29-1 to TRBJ2-1, with 10 bases that match TRBD2. The CDR3 is made up of 15 amino acids. V lost 4 bases, J lost 4 bases, and 7 bases stayed unmatched. CDR1 and CDR2 from the germline V gene are SQVTM and ANQGSEA. The CDR3 loop is CSVGVSGRPYNEQFF. The CDR3 nucleotides are TGCAGCGTTGGGGTTAGCGGGAGGCCATACAATGAGCAGTTCTTC.

The J gene is TRBJ2-7, the V gene TRBV27; the D gene is possibly TRBD1 (6 bases). This CDR3 contains 14 residues. Germline loops: CDR1 MNHEY, CDR2 SMNVEV (reference sequence). V was clipped by 5 bases and J by 0 bases, with 11 bases between them. The CDR3 loop is CASSPTGPSYEQYF. The CDR3 nucleotides read TGTGCCAGCAGTCCAACAGGGCCCTCCTACGAGCAGTACTTC.

The chain recombines TRBV9 with TRBJ2-3, with no clear D. Trimming took 4 bases from V and 2 from J, leaving 23 bases between them. CDR1 and CDR2 (germline): SGDLS, YYNGEE. The length of the CDR3 is 18 residues. The CDR3 sequence: CASSREPGAARNTDTQYF. DNA for the CDR3: TGTGCCAGCAGCCGAGAACCGGGTGCCGCCCGGAACACAGATACGCAGTATTTT.

The J gene is TRBJ2-5, the V gene TRBV5-1, with D possibly being TRBD1 (6 bases). V lost 0 bases to trimming and J lost 4 bases, with 10 bases between them. Germline assignment: CDR1 SGHRS and CDR2 YFSETQ. The CDR3 is 14 amino acids. CDR3 nucleotides: TGCGCCAGCAGCTTGGACAGGGTGGTAGAGACCCAGTACTTC. Its translation is CASSLDRVVETQYF.

This sequence joins TRBV18 and TRBJ2-2; 9 nucleotides agree with TRBD1. Germline V CDR1 and CDR2: KGHSH, LQKENI. The V gene end was trimmed by 5 bases and the J gene end by 6 bases; junction bases not matched to a gene: 7. The CDR3 has 15 residues. Here the CDR3 DNA reads TGTGCCAGCTCAGGACAGGGGCGGGTCGCCGGGGAGCTGTTTTTT. As protein: CASSGQGRVAGELFF.

This clone has a handful of counts. The rearrangement uses TRBV10-1 and TRBJ2-5; D ambiguous. Germline CDR1 WNHNN, CDR2 SYGVQD (reference sequence). Trimming removed 2 bases from V and 4 bases from J, with 11 bases in between. This CDR3 contains 14 residues. The CDR3 region has the DNA TGCGCCAGCAGTGAGGGCAGTCTCAGAGAGACCCAGTACTTC. It encodes CASSEGSLRETQYF.

This clone was found once. V and J are TRBV28 and TRBJ2-3; 9 bases are shared with TRBD1. J gave up 6 bases and V 7 bases, and 14 bases lay outside the gene matches. This CDR3 is built from 16 residues. Germline values: CDR1 MDHEN, CDR2 SYDVKM. Here the CDR3 reads CASTTGGAEGRDTQYF. The DNA for the CDR3 is TGTGCCAGCACAACAGGGGGCGCGGAGGGCCGGGATACGCAGTATTTT.

The chain employs TRBV27 and TRBJ2-7; TRBD2 agrees at 8 bases. The CDR3 sequence is 15 residues long. Trimming cost V 5 bases and J 3 bases; bases outside gene matches: 9. In germline, CDR1 is MNHEY, CDR2 SMNVEV (reference sequence). The CDR3 DNA sequence: TGTGCCAGCAGTAGCTCGGGGGGGGAAGACTACGAGCAGTACTTC. This translates into CASSSSGGEDYEQYF.

At least ten counts were recorded for this clone. The chain is built from TRBV19 and TRBJ2-7; a possible D gene is TRBD1 (6 bases). The CDR3 covers 15 residues. V lost 6 bases, J lost 1 base, and 16 bases lay in between. Germline V gene data show CDR1 as LNHDA and CDR2 as SQIVND (reference sequence). CDR3 DNA sequence: TGTGCCAGTAGACAGGGACACCAAGTTTCCTACGAGCAGTACTTC. Protein: CASRQGHQVSYEQYF.

The chain joins TRBV2 to TRBJ1-1, with 7 nucleotides matching TRBD1. Germline V gives CDR1 SNHLY, CDR2 FYNNEI. The CDR3 has 14 residues. The J segment lost 4 bases and the V segment lost 11 bases, leaving 13 bases of the junction unmatched. CDR3 bases: TGTGCCCCAGGGGGGGGTGTTCTCAGCACTGAAGCTTTCTTT. This gives the protein CAPGGGVLSTEAFF.